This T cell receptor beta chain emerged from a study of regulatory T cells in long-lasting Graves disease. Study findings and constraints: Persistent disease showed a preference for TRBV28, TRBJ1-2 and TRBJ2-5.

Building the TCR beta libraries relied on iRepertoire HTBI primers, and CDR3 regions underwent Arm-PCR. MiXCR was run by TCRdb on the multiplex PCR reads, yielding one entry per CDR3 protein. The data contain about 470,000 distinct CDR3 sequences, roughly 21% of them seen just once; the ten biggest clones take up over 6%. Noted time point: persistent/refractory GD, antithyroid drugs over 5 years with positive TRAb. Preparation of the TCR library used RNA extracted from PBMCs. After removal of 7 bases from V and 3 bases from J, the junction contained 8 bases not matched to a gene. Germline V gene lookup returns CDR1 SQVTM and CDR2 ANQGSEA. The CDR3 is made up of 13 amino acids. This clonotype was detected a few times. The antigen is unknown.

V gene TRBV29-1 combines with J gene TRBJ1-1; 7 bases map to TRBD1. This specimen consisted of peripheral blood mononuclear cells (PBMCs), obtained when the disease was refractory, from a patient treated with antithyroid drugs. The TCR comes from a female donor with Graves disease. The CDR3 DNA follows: TGCAGCGGAAGCCGGGACAGTTACACTGAAGCTTTCTTT. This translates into CSGSRDSYTEAFF.